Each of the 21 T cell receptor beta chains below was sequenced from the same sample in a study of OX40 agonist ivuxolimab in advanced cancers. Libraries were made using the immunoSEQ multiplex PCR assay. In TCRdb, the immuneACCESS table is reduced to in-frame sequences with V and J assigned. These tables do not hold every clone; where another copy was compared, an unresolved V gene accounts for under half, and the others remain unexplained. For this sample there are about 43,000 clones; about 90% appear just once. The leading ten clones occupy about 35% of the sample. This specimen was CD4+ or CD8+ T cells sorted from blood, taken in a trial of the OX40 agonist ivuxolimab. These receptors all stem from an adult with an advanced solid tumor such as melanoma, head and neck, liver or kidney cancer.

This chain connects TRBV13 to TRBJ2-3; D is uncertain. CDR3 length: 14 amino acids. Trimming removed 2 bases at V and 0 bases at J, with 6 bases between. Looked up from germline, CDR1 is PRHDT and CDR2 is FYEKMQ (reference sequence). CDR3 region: CASSLRPSTDTQYF. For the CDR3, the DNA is TGTGCCAGCAGCTTACGGCCAAGCACAGATACGCAGTATTTT.

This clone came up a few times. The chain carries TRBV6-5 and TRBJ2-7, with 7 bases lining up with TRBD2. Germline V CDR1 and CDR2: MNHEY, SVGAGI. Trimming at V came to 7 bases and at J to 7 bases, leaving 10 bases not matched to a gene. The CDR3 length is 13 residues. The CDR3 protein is CASTRGGGREQYF. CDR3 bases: TGTGCCAGCACCCGGGGCGGGGGTAGGGAGCAGTACTTC.

DNA of the CDR3: TGTGCCAGTAGTATCGCGGGAGGGCCTTCCTACGAGCAGTACTTC. It yields the protein CASSIAGGPSYEQYF. The gene calls are TRBV19 and TRBJ2-7, with TRBD2 matching 9 bases. The CDR3 sequence is 15 residues long. The J segment lost 1 base and the V segment lost 3 bases, leaving 4 bases of the junction unmatched. Germline CDR1 and CDR2: LNHDA and SQIVND (reference sequence).

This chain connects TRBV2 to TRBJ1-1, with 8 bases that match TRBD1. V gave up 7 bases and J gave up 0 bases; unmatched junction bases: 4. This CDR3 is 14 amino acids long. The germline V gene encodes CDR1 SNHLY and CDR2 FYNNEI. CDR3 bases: TGTGCCAGCACTAACAGGGGGGTGAACACTGAAGCTTTCTTT. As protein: CASTNRGVNTEAFF.

CDR3 sequence reads: CASSTTQGWETQYF. The DNA of the CDR3 is TGTGCCAGCAGCACCACACAGGGGTGGGAGACCCAGTACTTC. The chain uses TRBV6-6 and TRBJ2-5; 7 bases line up with TRBD1. After removal of 6 bases from V and 5 bases from J, the junction contained 9 bases not matched to a gene. The germline V gene encodes CDR1 MNHNY and CDR2 SVGAGI (reference sequence). The CDR3 loop spans 14 amino acids.

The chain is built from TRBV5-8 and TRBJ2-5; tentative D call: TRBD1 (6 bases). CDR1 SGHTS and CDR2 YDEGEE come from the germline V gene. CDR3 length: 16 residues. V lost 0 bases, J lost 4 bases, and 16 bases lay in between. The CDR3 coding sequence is TGTGCCAGCAGCTTGGCGGGGACATCGAAGGGAGAGACCCAGTACTTC. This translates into CASSLAGTSKGETQYF.

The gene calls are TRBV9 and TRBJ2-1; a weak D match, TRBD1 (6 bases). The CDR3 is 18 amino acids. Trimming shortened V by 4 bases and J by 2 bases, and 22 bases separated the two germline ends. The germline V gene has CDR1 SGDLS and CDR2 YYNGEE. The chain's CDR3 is CASSQAGDGTSTYNEQFF. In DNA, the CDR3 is TGTGCCAGCAGCCAAGCTGGTGACGGGACATCTACCTACAATGAGCAGTTCTTC.

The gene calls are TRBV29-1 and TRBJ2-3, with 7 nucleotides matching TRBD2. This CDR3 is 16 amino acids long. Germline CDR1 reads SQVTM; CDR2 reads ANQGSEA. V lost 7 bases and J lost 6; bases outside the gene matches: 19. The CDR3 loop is CSGEGTGRGSRDTQYF. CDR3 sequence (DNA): TGCAGCGGGGAAGGGACGGGCCGCGGGAGTAGGGATACGCAGTATTTT.

The CDR3 spells CAWVRLSGANVLTF. CDR3 in DNA: TGTGCCTGGGTGAGACTCTCTGGGGCCAACGTCCTGACTTTC. This rearrangement joins TRBV30 to TRBJ2-6; no firm D call. Germline-derived CDR1 and CDR2 are GTSNPN and SVGIG (reference sequence). The CDR3 has 14 amino acids. Trimming cost V 5 bases and J 0 bases, with 8 bases left between them.

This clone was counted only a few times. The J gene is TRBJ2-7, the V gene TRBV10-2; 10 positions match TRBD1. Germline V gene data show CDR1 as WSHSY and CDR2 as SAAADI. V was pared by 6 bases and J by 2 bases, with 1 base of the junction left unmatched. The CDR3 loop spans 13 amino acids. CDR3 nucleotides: TGCGCCAGCAGGGACAGGGGGACCTACGAGCAGTACTTC. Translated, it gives CASRDRGTYEQYF.

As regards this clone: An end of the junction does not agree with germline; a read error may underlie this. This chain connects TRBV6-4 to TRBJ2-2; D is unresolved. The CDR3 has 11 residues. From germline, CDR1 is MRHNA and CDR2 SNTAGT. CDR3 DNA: TGTGCCATCAGTGAGTCAAGGGAGCTGTTTTTT. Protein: CAISESRELFF.

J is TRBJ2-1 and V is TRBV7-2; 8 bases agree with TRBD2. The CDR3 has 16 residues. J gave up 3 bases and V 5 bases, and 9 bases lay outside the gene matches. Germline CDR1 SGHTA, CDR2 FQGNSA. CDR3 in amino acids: CASSPRLRGDYNEQFF. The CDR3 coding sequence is TGTGCCAGCAGCCCAAGGCTGCGGGGGGACTACAATGAGCAGTTCTTC.

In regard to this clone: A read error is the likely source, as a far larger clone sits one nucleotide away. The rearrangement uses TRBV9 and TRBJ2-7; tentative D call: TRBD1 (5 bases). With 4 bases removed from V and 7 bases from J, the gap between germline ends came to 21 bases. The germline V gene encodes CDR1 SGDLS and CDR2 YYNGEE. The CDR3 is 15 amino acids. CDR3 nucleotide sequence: TGTGCCAGCAGCCCGCAGGGTAACTCCTACAATGAGCAGTACTTC. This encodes CASSPQGNSYNEQYF. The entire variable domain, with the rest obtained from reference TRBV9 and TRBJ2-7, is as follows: DSGVTQTPKHLITATGQRVTLRCSPRSGDLSVYWYQQSLDQGLQFLIQYYNGEERAKGNILERFSAQQFPDLHSELNLSSLELGDSALYFCASSPQGNSYNEQYFGPGTRLTVT.

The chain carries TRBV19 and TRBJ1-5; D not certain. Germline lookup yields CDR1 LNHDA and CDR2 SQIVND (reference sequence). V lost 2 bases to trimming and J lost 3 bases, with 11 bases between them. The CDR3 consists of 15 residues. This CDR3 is CASSIQEGPNQPQHF. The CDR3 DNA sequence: TGTGCCAGTAGTATACAGGAGGGCCCCAATCAGCCCCAGCATTTT. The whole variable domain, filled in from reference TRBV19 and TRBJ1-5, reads DGGITQSPKYLFRKEGQNVTLSCEQNLNHDAMYWYRQDPGQGLRLIYYSQIVNDFQKGDIAEGYSVSREKKESFPLTVTSAQKNPTAFYLCASSIQEGPNQPQHFGDGTRLSIL.

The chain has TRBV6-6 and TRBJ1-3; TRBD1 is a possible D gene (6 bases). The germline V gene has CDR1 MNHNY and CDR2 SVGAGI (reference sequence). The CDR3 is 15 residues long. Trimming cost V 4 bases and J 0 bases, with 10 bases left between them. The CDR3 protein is CASSSQGLSGNTIYF. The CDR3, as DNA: TGTGCCAGCAGTTCCCAGGGGCTCTCTGGAAACACCATATATTTT.

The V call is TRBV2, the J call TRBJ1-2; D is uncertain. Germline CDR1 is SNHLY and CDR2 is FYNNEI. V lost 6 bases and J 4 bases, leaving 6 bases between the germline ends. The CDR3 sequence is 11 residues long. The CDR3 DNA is TGTGCCAGCAGGGATTCCTATGGCTACACCTTC. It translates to CASRDSYGYTF. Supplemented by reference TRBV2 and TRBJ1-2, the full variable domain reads EPEVTQTPSHQVTQMGQEVILRCVPISNHLYFYWYRQILGQKVEFLVSFYNNEISEKSEIFDDQFSVERPDGSNFTLKIRSTKLEDSAMYFCASRDSYGYTFGSGTRLTVV.

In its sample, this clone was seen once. The CDR3 nucleotides are TGTGCCAGCAGTTACGAAGGCGGATCCTCCTACGAGCAGTACTTC. Its translation is CASSYEGGSSYEQYF. V usage is TRBV6-6 and J usage is TRBJ2-5, with unresolved D. The end of the DNA fits TRBJ2-7 better, so the J call may be wrong. This CDR3 is 15 amino acids long. CDR1 and CDR2 (germline): MNHNY, SVGAGI (reference sequence).

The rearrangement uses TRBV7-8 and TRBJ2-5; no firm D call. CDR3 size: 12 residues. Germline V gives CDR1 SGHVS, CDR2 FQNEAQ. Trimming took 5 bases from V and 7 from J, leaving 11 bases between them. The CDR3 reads CASSQSIGTQYF. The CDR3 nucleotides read TGTGCCAGCAGCCAGAGTATTGGGACCCAGTACTTC.

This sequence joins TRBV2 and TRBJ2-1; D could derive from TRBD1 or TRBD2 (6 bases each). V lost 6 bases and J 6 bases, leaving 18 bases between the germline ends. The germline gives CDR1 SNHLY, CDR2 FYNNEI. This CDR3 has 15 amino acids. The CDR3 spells CASSVDSGGINEQFF. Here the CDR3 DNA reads TGTGCCAGCAGCGTAGACTCCGGGGGCATCAATGAGCAGTTCTTC.

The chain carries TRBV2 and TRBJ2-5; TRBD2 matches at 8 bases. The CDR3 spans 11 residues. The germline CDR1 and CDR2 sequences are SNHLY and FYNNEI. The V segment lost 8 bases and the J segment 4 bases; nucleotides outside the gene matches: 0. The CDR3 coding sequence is TGTGCCAGCGGACTAGCAGAGACCCAGTACTTC. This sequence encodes CASGLAETQYF.

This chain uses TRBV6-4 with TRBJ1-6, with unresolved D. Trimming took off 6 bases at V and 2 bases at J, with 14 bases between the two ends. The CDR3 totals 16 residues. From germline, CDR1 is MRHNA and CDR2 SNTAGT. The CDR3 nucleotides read TGTGCCAGCAGCCCTAAGACGGGTACCTATAATTCACCCCTCCACTTT. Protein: CASSPKTGTYNSPLHF.